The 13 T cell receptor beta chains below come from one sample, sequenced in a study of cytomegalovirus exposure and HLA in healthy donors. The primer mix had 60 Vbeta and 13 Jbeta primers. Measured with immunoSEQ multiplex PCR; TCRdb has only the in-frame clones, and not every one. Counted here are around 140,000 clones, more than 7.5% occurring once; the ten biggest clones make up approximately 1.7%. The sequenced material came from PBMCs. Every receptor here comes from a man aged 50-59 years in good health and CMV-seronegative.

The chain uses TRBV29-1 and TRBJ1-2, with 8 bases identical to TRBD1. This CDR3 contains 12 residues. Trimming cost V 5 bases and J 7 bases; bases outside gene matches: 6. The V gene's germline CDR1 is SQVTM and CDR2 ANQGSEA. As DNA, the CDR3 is TGCAGCGTTCGGACAGGGATGGGTGGCTACACCTTC. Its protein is CSVRTGMGGYTF.

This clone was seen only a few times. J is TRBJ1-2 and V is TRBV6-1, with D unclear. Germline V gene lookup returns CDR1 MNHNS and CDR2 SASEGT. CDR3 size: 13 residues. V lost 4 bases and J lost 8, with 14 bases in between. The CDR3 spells CASSATNSYGYTF. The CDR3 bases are TGTGCCAGCAGTGCCACTAATTCCTACGGCTACACCTTC.

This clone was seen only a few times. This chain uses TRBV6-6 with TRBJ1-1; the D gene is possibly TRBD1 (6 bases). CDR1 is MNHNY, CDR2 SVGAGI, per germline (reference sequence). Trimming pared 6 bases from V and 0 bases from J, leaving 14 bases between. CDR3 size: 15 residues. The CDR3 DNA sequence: TGTGCCAGCAGGGCCCTGCAGGGGATGAACACTGAAGCTTTCTTT. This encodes CASRALQGMNTEAFF.

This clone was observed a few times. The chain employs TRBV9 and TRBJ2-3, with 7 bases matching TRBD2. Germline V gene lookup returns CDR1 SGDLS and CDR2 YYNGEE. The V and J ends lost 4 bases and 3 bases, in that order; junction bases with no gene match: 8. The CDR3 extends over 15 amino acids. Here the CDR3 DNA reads TGTGCCAGCAGCCCTAGCCAGGGAGGGACAGATACGCAGTATTTT. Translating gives CASSPSQGGTDTQYF.

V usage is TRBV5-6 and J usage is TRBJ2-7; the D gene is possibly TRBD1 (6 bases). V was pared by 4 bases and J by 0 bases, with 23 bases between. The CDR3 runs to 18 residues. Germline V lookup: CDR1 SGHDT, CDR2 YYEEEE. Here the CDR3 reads CASSRLNHKQGISYEQYF. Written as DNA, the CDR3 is TGTGCCAGCAGCCGTCTCAATCATAAACAGGGAATCTCCTACGAGCAGTACTTC. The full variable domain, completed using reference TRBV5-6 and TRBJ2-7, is DAGVTQSPTHLIKTRGQQVTLRCSPKSGHDTVSWYQQALGQGPQFIFQYYEEEERQRGNFPDRFSGHQFPNYSSELNVNALLLGDSALYLCASSRLNHKQGISYEQYFGPGTRLTVT.

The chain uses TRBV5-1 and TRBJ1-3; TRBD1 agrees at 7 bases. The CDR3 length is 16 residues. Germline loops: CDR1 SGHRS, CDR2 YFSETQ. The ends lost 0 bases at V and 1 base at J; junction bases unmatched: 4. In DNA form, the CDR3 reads TGCGCCAGCAGCTTGGGGGACAGTGGATCTGGAAACACCATATATTTT. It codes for CASSLGDSGSGNTIYF.

CDR3: CASRPSSGISYNEQFF. The DNA of the CDR3 is TGCGCCAGCAGGCCTTCTAGCGGGATCTCCTACAATGAGCAGTTCTTC. The rearrangement links TRBV4-1 to TRBJ2-1; 9 bases fit TRBD2. The CDR3 is 16 amino acids. In germline, CDR1 is MGHRA, CDR2 YSYEKL. V gave up 6 bases and J gave up 0 bases; unmatched junction bases: 6.

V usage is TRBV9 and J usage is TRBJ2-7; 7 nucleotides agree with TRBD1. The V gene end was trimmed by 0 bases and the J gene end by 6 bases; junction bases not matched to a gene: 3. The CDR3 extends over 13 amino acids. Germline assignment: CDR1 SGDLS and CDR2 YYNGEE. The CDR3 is CASSVEPGGEQYF. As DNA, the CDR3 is TGTGCCAGCAGCGTAGAACCAGGGGGCGAGCAGTACTTC.

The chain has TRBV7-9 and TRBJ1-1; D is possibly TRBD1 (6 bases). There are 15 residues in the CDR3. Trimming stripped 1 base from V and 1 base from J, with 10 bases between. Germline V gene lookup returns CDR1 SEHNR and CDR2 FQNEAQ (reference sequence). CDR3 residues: CASSLVTGENTEAFF. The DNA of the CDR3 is TGTGCCAGCAGCTTAGTGACAGGAGAGAACACTGAAGCTTTCTTT.

The CDR3 DNA is TGTGCCAGACAGGGTTCGGAGACCCAGTACTTC. This codes for CARQGSETQYF. The chain joins TRBV2 to TRBJ2-5; a possible D gene is TRBD1 (6 bases). V dropped 9 bases and J dropped 5 bases, with 10 bases sitting between them. Germline values: CDR1 SNHLY, CDR2 FYNNEI. This CDR3 spans 11 amino acids.

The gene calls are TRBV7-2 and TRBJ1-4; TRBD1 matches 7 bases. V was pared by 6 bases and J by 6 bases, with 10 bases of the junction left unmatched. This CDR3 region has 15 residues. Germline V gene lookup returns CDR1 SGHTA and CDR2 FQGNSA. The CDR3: CASRVPGGIDEKLFF. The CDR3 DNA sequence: TGTGCCAGCAGGGTACCAGGGGGGATCGATGAAAAACTGTTTTTT.

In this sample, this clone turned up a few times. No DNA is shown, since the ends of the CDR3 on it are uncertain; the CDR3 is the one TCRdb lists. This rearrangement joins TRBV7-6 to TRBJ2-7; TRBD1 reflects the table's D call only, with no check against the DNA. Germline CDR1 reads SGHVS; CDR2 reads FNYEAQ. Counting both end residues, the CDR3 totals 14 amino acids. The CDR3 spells CASSFGQGQYEQYF.

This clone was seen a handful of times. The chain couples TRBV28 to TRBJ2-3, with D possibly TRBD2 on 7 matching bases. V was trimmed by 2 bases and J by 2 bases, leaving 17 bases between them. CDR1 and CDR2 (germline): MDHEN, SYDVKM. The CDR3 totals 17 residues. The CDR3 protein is CASSLPGGRDYTDTQYF. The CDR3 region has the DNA TGTGCCAGCAGTTTACCGGGGGGCAGGGACTACACAGATACGCAGTATTTT. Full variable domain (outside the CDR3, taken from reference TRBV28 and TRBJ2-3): DVKVTQSSRYLVKRTGEKVFLECVQDMDHENMFWYRQDPGLGLRLIYFSYDVKMKEKGDIPEGYSVSREKKERFSLILESASTNQTSMYLCASSLPGGRDYTDTQYFGPGTRLTVL.